The source of this TCR beta chain is a study of T cell changes during pregnancy in multiple sclerosis. Profiling relied on immunoSEQ multiplex PCR, and the TCRdb table lists in-frame clones only, not all of them. The table records over 45,000 clones, more than 85% of them present only once. The CDR3 has 15 residues. Germline V gene sequence: CDR1 MDHEN, CDR2 SYDVKM. The V and J ends lost 3 bases and 6 bases respectively, with 18 bases between them. The chain is built from TRBV28 and TRBJ2-7; perhaps TRBD2 as D (5 bases). The starting material was peripheral blood, obtained in the third trimester of pregnancy. This TCR was sampled from a female donor in good health, enrolled as a control in a pregnancy study. CDR3 sequence: CASSLDRWPGGEQYF. DNA of the CDR3: TGTGCCAGCAGTTTGGACCGGTGGCCAGGAGGCGAGCAGTACTTC.